The 17 T cell receptor beta chains given below trace back to one sample, sequenced in a study of cytomegalovirus exposure and HLA in healthy donors. Amplification used 60 Vbeta primers and 13 Jbeta primers. Produced via immunoSEQ multiplex PCR; TCRdb's table is partial and in-frame only. This sample carries about 120,000 clones, more than 65% of them seen once, and the ten largest clones take 4.2%. Sequenced material: PBMCs. These receptor sequences come from a male donor in good health and CMV-seropositive.

V is TRBV15 and J is TRBJ1-2; TRBD1 is a possible D gene (6 bases). The V gene lost 0 bases and the J gene lost 5 bases, with 10 bases spanning the gap. The CDR3 covers 14 residues. In germline, CDR1 is LNHNV, CDR2 YYDKDF (reference sequence). CDR3 sequence (DNA): TGTGCCACCAGCAGAGAGATGGGGGCTTATGGCTACACCTTC. Encoded protein: CATSREMGAYGYTF.

This clone was picked up a small number of times. This chain uses TRBV5-1 with TRBJ2-7; D not resolved. With 0 bases removed from V and 4 bases from J, the gap between germline ends came to 2 bases. The CDR3 is made up of 11 amino acids. The V gene's germline CDR1 is SGHRS and CDR2 YFSETQ. The CDR3: CASSLAYEQYF. The CDR3 coding sequence is TGCGCCAGCAGCTTGGCGTACGAGCAGTACTTC.

To note about this clone: This may be a read error, as it is one base from a much larger clone. V gene TRBV27 combines with J gene TRBJ1-5; D is uncertain. CDR3 length: 12 residues. Between the trimmed V and J ends, which lost 5 bases and 4 bases, there was a span of 6 bases. Germline CDR1 reads MNHEY; CDR2 reads SMNVEV (reference sequence). The CDR3 nucleotides are TGTGCCAGCAGTGCGGGGAATCAGCCCCAGCATTTT. Translation gives CASSAGNQPQHF.

V gene TRBV4-2 combines with J gene TRBJ2-3, with D perhaps TRBD2 (5 bases). This CDR3 has 17 residues. Germline values: CDR1 LGHNA, CDR2 YNFKEQ. V was trimmed by 0 bases and J by 0 bases, leaving 13 bases between them. The CDR3 nucleotides read TGTGCCAGCAGCCAAGATCGGGGTTTTTCCAGCACAGATACGCAGTATTTT. Protein sequence: CASSQDRGFSSTDTQYF.

Worth noting for this clone: Its ends do not fully match the called genes, so a read error is possible. V and J are TRBV5-1 and TRBJ2-5, with 7 bases identical to TRBD1. The CDR3 is 14 residues long. The V gene's germline CDR1 is SGHRS and CDR2 YFSETQ. CDR3 DNA sequence: TGCGCCAGCAGCTTGGTGGGACAGCAAGAGGCCCAGTACTTC. Its protein is CASSLVGQQEAQYF.

V is TRBV10-3 and J is TRBJ1-1; TRBD1 might be the D (5 bases). Germline CDR1 ENHRY, CDR2 SYGVKD. V was pared by 0 bases and J by 6 bases, with 14 bases between. This CDR3 is built from 15 residues. Here the CDR3 DNA reads TGTGCCATCAGTGAGTCTCAGGGCGCACACTCTGAAGCTTTCTTT. Translating gives CAISESQGAHSEAFF.

The V and J genes are TRBV18 and TRBJ2-1; D ambiguous. CDR1 KGHSH and CDR2 LQKENI come from the germline V gene. The CDR3 is 14 residues long. Between the trimmed V and J ends, which lost 0 bases and 9 bases, there was a span of 12 bases. The CDR3 reads CASSPPSSRGEQFF. As DNA, the CDR3 is TGTGCCAGCTCACCACCATCTTCGCGAGGTGAGCAGTTCTTC.

Comment on this clone: Relative to the germline gene, one junction end is altered; a read error may explain this. This chain links TRBV6-1 with TRBJ1-2, with no clear D. Germline loops: CDR1 MNHNS, CDR2 SASEGT. The CDR3 contains 11 residues. CDR3 region: CASNQNYSYTF. CDR3 sequence (DNA): TGTGCCAGCAATCAAAACTATAGCTACACCTTC.

The chain is built from TRBV5-4 and TRBJ1-5; 7 nucleotides align to TRBD1. Per the germline V gene, CDR1 is SGHNT and CDR2 is YYREEE (reference sequence). V lost 5 bases to trimming and J lost 3 bases; unmatched junction nucleotides: 5. The CDR3 has 14 residues. Here the CDR3 DNA reads TGTGCCAGCAGACCCGACAGGGACAATCAGCCCCAGCATTTT. As protein: CASRPDRDNQPQHF.

This chain uses TRBV2 with TRBJ2-7; no clear D gene. The germline CDR1 and CDR2 sequences are SNHLY and FYNNEI. The CDR3 has 11 residues. V dropped 2 bases and J dropped 3 bases, with 2 bases sitting between them. The CDR3 DNA sequence: TGTGCCAGCAGTGAACTCTACGAGCAGTACTTC. It is translated as CASSELYEQYF. Complete variable domain (other parts from reference TRBV2 and TRBJ2-7): EPEVTQTPSHQVTQMGQEVILRCVPISNHLYFYWYRQILGQKVEFLVSFYNNEISEKSEIFDDQFSVERPDGSNFTLKIRSTKLEDSAMYFCASSELYEQYFGPGTRLTVT.

The chain is built from TRBV19 and TRBJ2-2; 7 nucleotides match TRBD1. This CDR3 contains 14 residues. Germline V gene data show CDR1 as LNHDA and CDR2 as SQIVND (reference sequence). V shed 9 bases and J 6 bases; nucleotides not matched to a gene: 10. The CDR3 is CASSPYRGSGELFF. In DNA form, the CDR3 reads TGTGCCAGCTCCCCTTACAGGGGATCCGGGGAGCTGTTTTTT. Variable domain in full (rest from reference TRBV19 and TRBJ2-2): DGGITQSPKYLFRKEGQNVTLSCEQNLNHDAMYWYRQDPGQGLRLIYYSQIVNDFQKGDIAEGYSVSREKKESFPLTVTSAQKNPTAFYLCASSPYRGSGELFFGEGSRLTVL.

V and J are TRBV7-9 and TRBJ1-1; no firm D call. V lost 1 base and J 7 bases, leaving 7 bases between the germline ends. CDR1 and CDR2 from the germline V gene are SEHNR and FQNEAQ (reference sequence). There are 12 residues in the CDR3. The CDR3 nucleotides read TGTGCCAGCAGCTTAGACGAGATTGAAGCTTTCTTT. Residues: CASSLDEIEAFF.

This rearrangement joins TRBV28 to TRBJ2-3; 7 bases align to TRBD1. The CDR3 loop spans 15 amino acids. In germline, CDR1 is MDHEN, CDR2 SYDVKM. After removal of 3 bases from V and 3 bases from J, the junction contained 6 bases not matched to a gene. CDR3 coding DNA: TGTGCCAGCAGTTTTTTGACAGGGTCAACAGATACGCAGTATTTT. As protein: CASSFLTGSTDTQYF.

This clone showed up just once. This chain joins TRBV28 and TRBJ1-2; D remains unclear. Per the germline V gene, CDR1 is MDHEN and CDR2 is SYDVKM. The CDR3 has 12 residues. Trimming cost V 6 bases and J 8 bases, with 13 bases left between them. The CDR3 DNA reads TGTGCCAGCAGCACGGGTCTCGAGGGCTACACCTTC. This translates into CASSTGLEGYTF.

The gene calls are TRBV6-6 and TRBJ1-1, with TRBD1 matching 8 bases. CDR1 and CDR2 from the germline V gene are MNHNY and SVGAGI (reference sequence). This CDR3 is built from 14 residues. V was clipped by 10 bases and J by 4 bases; unmatched bases: 11. Written as DNA, the CDR3 is TGTGCCACCAGGTTGGACAGGGTGGCCACTGAAGCTTTCTTT. Translated, it gives CATRLDRVATEAFF.

V and J are TRBV5-1 and TRBJ1-1; 7 bases align to TRBD1. V lost 2 bases to trimming and J lost 5 bases; unmatched junction nucleotides: 9. There are 15 residues in the CDR3. Germline CDR1 reads SGHRS; CDR2 reads YFSETQ. In DNA form, the CDR3 reads TGCGCCAGCAGCTTCCTTACAGGGGATGCGACTGAAGCTTTCTTT. This codes for CASSFLTGDATEAFF.

V gene TRBV27 combines with J gene TRBJ2-1; 11 bases line up with TRBD1. The germline V gene encodes CDR1 MNHEY and CDR2 SMNVEV (reference sequence). V was pared by 7 bases and J by 9 bases, with 14 bases of the junction left unmatched. CDR3 length equals 16 residues. CDR3 sequence (DNA): TGTGCCAGCACCACGGACAGGGGGCAATTTGTTGGTGAGCAGTTCTTC. This encodes CASTTDRGQFVGEQFF.